The source of this T cell receptor beta chain is a study of T cells in Graves' hyperthyroidism and ophthalmopathy. Overall study findings and caveats: Before onset, by a median of approximately 6.2 months, the model predicted ophthalmopathy. In the analysis, a 13 V-J model separated ophthalmopathy from stable hyperthyroidism.

Trimming pared 7 bases from V and 3 bases from J, leaving 19 bases between. The CDR3 spans 15 residues. Germline V gene lookup returns CDR1 MDHEN and CDR2 SYDVKM. The count of this clonotype is one. Its antigen remains unknown. The TCR beta CDR3 regions underwent amplification using RNA transcripts as the source. Primed by the HTBI set, a first-round RT-PCR was run on the TCR CDR3. TCRdb passed the multiplex PCR reads through MiXCR, listing each CDR3 protein once. The sample contains fewer than 30,000 distinct CDR3 sequences, about half of which appear only once. Diagnosis of hyperthyroidism was new in patients aged 18 to 65, and its duration was under 2 months. Uncontrolled infection, other autoimmune disease, pregnancy or lactation led to exclusion.

Sequences were obtained from blood. The chain carries TRBV28 and TRBJ2-7, with D possibly being TRBD1 (6 bases). This sequence originates from a woman aged 40 to 55 with Graves' hyperthyroidism that later progressed to Graves' ophthalmopathy. The CDR3 is CASTVADSTRYEQYF. The CDR3 DNA sequence: TGTGCCAGCACCGTGGCGGACAGTACTCGCTACGAGCAGTACTTC.